What follows are 17 T cell receptor beta chains derived from one specimen sequenced in a study of blood T cell repertoires in COVID-19. Method: immunoSEQ multiplex PCR; TCRdb's copy keeps in-frame clones and lacks some. The sample has about 180,000 clones; more than 75% are singletons. Material: peripheral blood. The origin of the receptors is a person aged 65-85 years with COVID-19, enrolled during active disease.

This CDR3 is CASSTGLPGELFF. CDR3 coding DNA: TGTGCCAGTAGTACGGGGTTGCCCGGGGAGCTGTTTTTT. The rearrangement uses TRBV19 and TRBJ2-2; possible D gene TRBD2, 5 bases. The CDR3 is 13 amino acids. Germline loops: CDR1 LNHDA, CDR2 SQIVND (reference sequence). V was clipped by 4 bases and J by 6 bases, with 9 bases between them.

The chain links TRBV7-2 to TRBJ1-2, with D possibly TRBD1 on 5 matching bases. Trimming cost V 3 bases and J 8 bases, with 13 bases left between them. This CDR3 region has 13 residues. In germline, CDR1 is SGHTA, CDR2 FQGNSA. Here the CDR3 DNA reads TGTGCCAGCAGCTTTCCAGGGTTGGGCGGCTACACCTTC. It yields the protein CASSFPGLGGYTF. Supplemented by reference TRBV7-2 and TRBJ1-2, the full variable domain reads GAGVSQSPSNKVTEKGKDVELRCDPISGHTALYWYRQSLGQGLEFLIYFQGNSAPDKSGLPSDRFSAERTGGSVSTLTIQRTQQEDSAVYLCASSFPGLGGYTFGSGTRLTVV.

The chain carries TRBV28 and TRBJ1-2; 9 nucleotides align to TRBD1. With 7 bases clipped from V and 8 bases from J, the junction kept 14 bases outside the gene matches. Germline CDR1 is MDHEN and CDR2 is SYDVKM. The CDR3 sequence is 15 residues long. The CDR3 coding sequence is TGTGCCAGCACCCGCTACGAGGGACAGGGAGGAGGCTACACCTTC. Its protein product is CASTRYEGQGGGYTF.

The rearrangement links TRBV28 to TRBJ1-6, with 8 bases aligning to TRBD1. In germline, CDR1 is MDHEN, CDR2 SYDVKM. The junction had 8 bases not matched to a gene; V was cut back by 3 bases and J by 7 bases. There are 16 residues in the CDR3. CDR3: CASSLQGANSNSPLHF. CDR3 DNA sequence: TGTGCCAGCAGTTTGCAGGGGGCGAATTCGAATTCACCCCTCCACTTT.

The sample holds a few counts of this clone. The chain combines TRBV10-1 with TRBJ1-5, with 8 bases lining up with TRBD1. CDR3 length: 13 amino acids. The V segment lost 7 bases and the J segment 7 bases; nucleotides outside the gene matches: 6. CDR1 is WNHNN and CDR2 is SYGVQD in the germline V gene (reference sequence). The CDR3 bases are TGCGCCAGCACCCGTACAGGGGGGCAGCCCCAGCATTTT. Its protein product is CASTRTGGQPQHF.

This clone has only a few counts. The J gene is TRBJ1-6, the V gene TRBV11-2; D call uncertain. Per germline, CDR1 SGHAT and CDR2 FQNNGV. V lost 5 bases and J lost 4, with 9 bases in between. The CDR3 loop spans 14 amino acids. CDR3: CASSRLQYNSPLHF. Written as DNA, the CDR3 is TGTGCCAGCAGCCGCCTACAGTATAATTCACCCCTCCACTTT.

This clone was seen at least ten times. The chain is built from TRBV11-2 and TRBJ2-3; no reliable D call. CDR1 SGHAT and CDR2 FQNNGV come from the germline V gene. The CDR3 totals 14 residues. V lost 1 base and J 6 bases, leaving 11 bases between the germline ends. In DNA, the CDR3 is TGTGCCAGCAGCTTAGGGTATGCGGCGGATACGCAGTATTTT. Translated, it gives CASSLGYAADTQYF. The full variable domain, rest sourced from reference TRBV11-2 and TRBJ2-3, is EAGVAQSPRYKIIEKRQSVAFWCNPISGHATLYWYQQILGQGPKLLIQFQNNGVVDDSQLPKDRFSAERLKGVDSTLKIQPAKLEDSAVYLCASSLGYAADTQYFGPGTRLTVL.

This rearrangement joins TRBV7-2 to TRBJ1-3; D not resolved. Germline V lookup: CDR1 SGHTA, CDR2 FQGNSA. Deletions cut 2 bases from V and 4 bases from J, with 12 bases between. The CDR3 length is 15 residues. In nucleotides, the CDR3 is TGTGCCAGCAGCTTATTGGCGGGTAACGGAAACACCATATATTTT. Residues: CASSLLAGNGNTIYF.

The chain couples TRBV11-2 to TRBJ2-7; 9 bases are a match to TRBD2. The CDR3 length is 15 residues. V was pared by 3 bases and J by 3 bases, with 6 bases of the junction left unmatched. Germline V gene sequence: CDR1 SGHAT, CDR2 FQNNGV. CDR3 residues: CASSFRTSVFYEQYF. The CDR3 DNA sequence: TGTGCCAGCAGCTTCCGGACTAGCGTTTTCTACGAGCAGTACTTC.

J is TRBJ2-7 and V is TRBV15, with 11 bases fitting TRBD1. The CDR3 sequence is 15 residues long. Germline trimming cut 4 bases from V and 4 bases from J; bases unmatched to any gene: 6. CDR1 LNHNV and CDR2 YYDKDF come from the germline V gene (reference sequence). The DNA of the CDR3 is TGTGCCACCAGCAAGGAGGACAGGGGGCGTTACGAGCAGTACTTC. It yields the protein CATSKEDRGRYEQYF. Drawing the rest from reference TRBV15 and TRBJ2-7, the complete variable domain is DAMVIQNPRYQVTQFGKPVTLSCSQTLNHNVMYWYQQKSSQAPKLLFHYYDKDFNNEADTPDNFQSRRPNTSFCFLDIRSPGLGDTAMYLCATSKEDRGRYEQYFGPGTRLTVT.

V usage is TRBV6-6 and J usage is TRBJ1-3, with D tentatively TRBD1 (5 bases). Germline CDR1 MNHNY, CDR2 SVGAGI (reference sequence). V lost 7 bases and J lost 4, with 8 bases in between. This CDR3 is built from 12 residues. The chain's CDR3 is CASKAGGNTIYF. In nucleotides, the CDR3 is TGTGCCAGCAAGGCAGGGGGAAACACCATATATTTT.

The rearrangement joins TRBV19 to TRBJ1-2; D gene unclear. Germline CDR1 LNHDA, CDR2 SQIVND (reference sequence). V shed 7 bases and J shed 8 bases, with 17 bases lying between them. The CDR3 has 13 amino acids. Here the CDR3 DNA reads TGTGCCAGTACTGAGATGAGGAAAAACGGCTACACCTTC. Translation: CASTEMRKNGYTF.

This chain uses TRBV19 with TRBJ2-1; 10 nucleotides line up with TRBD2. The CDR3 sequence is 19 residues long. V trimming: 3 bases; J trimming: 7 bases; junction bases outside the gene matches: 18. From germline, CDR1 is LNHDA and CDR2 SQIVND (reference sequence). The CDR3 sequence is CASSMSPAGGLVGKNEQFF. The CDR3 coding sequence is TGTGCCAGTAGTATGAGCCCAGCGGGAGGGCTCGTGGGGAAGAATGAGCAGTTCTTC.

The chain is built from TRBV10-3 and TRBJ1-6, with D unclear. Trimming took 0 bases from V and 7 from J, leaving 13 bases between them. Germline V lookup: CDR1 ENHRY, CDR2 SYGVKD. CDR3 size: 16 residues. For the CDR3, the DNA is TGTGCCATCAGTGAGTCTCGGGAGAGAGGCAATTCACCCCTCCACTTT. It is translated as CAISESRERGNSPLHF.

The rearrangement joins TRBV7-9 to TRBJ2-5; TRBD2 might be the D (5 bases). Germline-derived CDR1 and CDR2 are SEHNR and FQNEAQ (reference sequence). There are 15 residues in the CDR3. V lost 6 bases and J lost 4, with 18 bases in between. This chain's CDR3 is CASRYQTGFGETQYF. In nucleotides, the CDR3 is TGTGCCAGCAGATACCAGACGGGATTCGGAGAGACCCAGTACTTC. Based on the CDR3 plus reference TRBV7-9 and TRBJ2-5, the full variable domain is DTGVSQNPRHKITKRGQNVTFRCDPISEHNRLYWYRQTLGQGPEFLTYFQNEAQLEKSRLLSDRFSAERPKGSFSTLEIQRTEQGDSAMYLCASRYQTGFGETQYFGPGTRLLVL.

The V and J genes are TRBV7-3 and TRBJ2-1; TRBD2 aligns across 14 bases. CDR1 and CDR2 (germline): SGHTA, FQGTGA. J lost 7 bases, V lost 4 bases, and 6 bases had no gene match. CDR3 length equals 16 residues. Written as DNA, the CDR3 is TGTGCCAGCAGCTCCACGACTAGCGGGAGGGTAAATGAGCAGTTCTTC. This gives the protein CASSSTTSGRVNEQFF.

The V and J genes are TRBV2 and TRBJ1-1, with TRBD1 as a possible D gene (6 bases). The ends were cut back, 8 bases at V and 6 bases at J, with 19 bases in the middle. CDR1 and CDR2 (germline): SNHLY, FYNNEI. The CDR3 is made up of 14 amino acids. The chain's CDR3 is CASASRRGWAEAFF. CDR3 DNA: TGTGCCAGCGCCTCTCGCAGGGGATGGGCTGAAGCTTTCTTT.